A selection of T cell receptor beta chains follows, all from one sample in a study of blood T cells in healthy people across ages. TCRdb called the 5' RACE reads again in MiXCR, with one record for every CDR3 protein. The data hold 600,000 to 850,000 distinct CDR3 sequences, with 20% to 25% observed a single time. This sample was shared with a second study, whose subject was T cells of mothers and their children.

Sequences were obtained from blood. These TCRs come from a boy younger than 18 in good health. The CDR3 runs from the conserved cysteine through the conserved F or W. A D gene is named only where the DNA matches it firmly. Size values are once, few and many counts, or a class for expanded clones, and some rows have none.

j_call clone_size v_call d_call cdr3_nt cdr3_aa
TRBJ1-2 NA TRBV28 NA TGTGCCAGCAGTTTAAATCCCGTCTATGGCTACACCTTC CASSLNPVYGYTF
TRBJ2-3 few TRBV12-3/TRBV12-4 NA TGTGCCAGCAGTTTCGAGCTAGAAAGACCCACAGATACGCAGTATTTT CASSFELERPTDTQYF
TRBJ1-2 NA TRBV7-2 NA TGTGCCAGCAGCCCGGGGCCCGTGTCGTTAGCTAACTATGGCTACACCTTC CASSPGPVSLANYGYTF
TRBJ2-5 NA TRBV6-2/TRBV6-3 NA TGTGCCAGCAGTAAAACAGGGACTCCGGAGACCCAGTACTTC CASSKTGTPETQYF
TRBJ2-7 NA TRBV4-3 TRBD1 TGCGCCAGCAGCCAAGGGGGGACAGCCCCCTACGAGCAGTACTTC CASSQGGTAPYEQYF
TRBJ1-1 NA TRBV3-1 NA TGTGCCAGCAGCCCCTGGGTGGGCAGGGTGAACACTGAAGCTTTCTTT CASSPWVGRVNTEAFF
TRBJ1-6 few TRBV2 NA TGTGCCAGCAGTGGACCTTATAATTCACCCCTCCACTTT CASSGPYNSPLHF
TRBJ2-1 NA TRBV6-5 NA TGTGCCAGCAGCTTGACGGGGGATGTGCAGTTCTTC CASSLTGDVQFF
TRBJ2-3 NA TRBV29-1 NA TGCAGCGTTGAAGAACCAGCGGGCACAGATACGCAGTATTTT CSVEEPAGTDTQYF
TRBJ2-1 few TRBV18 NA TGTGCCAGCTCACCACTACTAAACAATGAGCAGTTCTTC CASSPLLNNEQFF
TRBJ1-6 few TRBV7-2 NA TGTACCAGCAGCTTAGAGGGCGATTCACCCCTCCACTTT CTSSLEGDSPLHF
TRBJ2-5 NA TRBV7-2 NA TGTGCCAGCAGCTCCGAACGGGGAGAGACCCAGTACTTC CASSSERGETQYF
TRBJ2-7 few TRBV16 NA TGTGCCAGCAGCCAATCGCAGGGTACCGAGCAGTACTTC CASSQSQGTEQYF
TRBJ2-1 NA TRBV2 NA TGTGCCAGCAGTGAAGACCGGAGGAATGAGCAGTTCTTC CASSEDRRNEQFF
TRBJ1-2 few TRBV3-1 TRBD1 TGTGCCAGCAGCCTTCGGACAGGTTATGATGGCTACACCTTC CASSLRTGYDGYTF
TRBJ2-3 once TRBV29-1 NA TGCAGCGTACGTGAAGGATGCACAGATACGCAGTATTTT CSVREGCTDTQYF
TRBJ2-2 NA TRBV10-3 NA TGTGCCATCATCAACAGGGAAACCGGGGAGCTGTTTTTT CAIINRETGELFF
TRBJ2-7 once TRBV2 TRBD2 TGTGCCAGCAGTGGTTGGCTAGCGGGGTTCTACGAGCAGTACTTC CASSGWLAGFYEQYF
TRBJ2-5 few TRBV6-5 TRBD2 TGTGCCAGCAGTTACTCCCCGGGACTAGCGGAAAACTTC CASSYSPGLAENF
TRBJ2-5 NA TRBV5-6 NA TGTGCCAGCAGCTTGGTTTTGGGAGATATCCAAGAGACCCAGTACTTC CASSLVLGDIQETQYF
TRBJ2-5 few TRBV29-1 NA TGCAGCGGCCTGGGGGGGCCACCAGAGACCCAGTACTTC CSGLGGPPETQYF
TRBJ2-7 NA TRBV9 TRBD1 TGTGCCAGCAGCGCGGGGACAGAATCCTCCTACGAGCAGTACTTC CASSAGTESSYEQYF
TRBJ2-7 NA TRBV7-2 NA TGTGCCAGCAGTCTAGACTACAGCGGCGAGCAGTACTTC CASSLDYSGEQYF
TRBJ2-3 few TRBV11-2 NA TGTGCCAGCAGCCTACTGACTAGGCGCACAGATACGCAGTATTTT CASSLLTRRTDTQYF
TRBJ2-5 NA TRBV20-1 TRBD2 TGCAGTGCTAGATCCCCCGGGACTAGCGGGGCTCAAGAGACCCAGTACTTC CSARSPGTSGAQETQYF
TRBJ1-3 NA TRBV19 NA TGTGCCAGTACTTACGAGCGGACCGGCGCGGGCACCATATATTTT CASTYERTGAGTIYF
TRBJ2-3 NA TRBV5-1 NA TGCGCCAGCACGGCAGCGATTAGCACAGATACGCAGTATTTT CASTAAISTDTQYF
TRBJ2-1 few TRBV7-2 NA TGTGCCAGCAGCTTAGCGCCCATGGCTAGAGACTACAATGAGCAGTTCTTC CASSLAPMARDYNEQFF
TRBJ2-7 NA TRBV7-2 TRBD2 TGTGCCAGCAGCCCCCGAGGCCACGTGACTAGCGGAGTATCCTACGAGCAGTACTTC CASSPRGHVTSGVSYEQYF
TRBJ1-2 NA TRBV19 TRBD1 TGTGCCAGTAGTATCTCAGGGGGAGAGGGCTACACCTTC CASSISGGEGYTF